This T cell receptor beta chain was identified in a study of cytomegalovirus exposure and HLA in healthy donors. Study-wide results and caveats: Researchers had no immune exposure information except CMV serostatus available. The study found most TCR sequences rare, yet found some public TCRs in many donors.

The PCR contained 60 Vbeta and 13 Jbeta primers. Under the authors' procedure: An analysis performed later counted 70 million to 90 million unique TCR beta chains (roughly 11 million of them shared). Only in-frame clones appear in the TCRdb table, and some are missing; sequencing was by immunoSEQ multiplex PCR. V, J and clone size are those of that table, while D and trimming were read from the DNA. The data hold 150,000 or so clones, with about two thirds observed a single time. A word on this clone: Its antigen is as yet unknown.

Sequenced: PBMCs. This clonotype was obtained from a man aged 30 to 45 in good health and CMV-seropositive.

The DNA of the CDR3 is TGTGCCAGCAGCTTAGCGGGAGGGCACGAGCAGTACTTC. It codes for CASSLAGGHEQYF. V usage is TRBV7-2 and J usage is TRBJ2-7; 7 bases agree with TRBD2. The CDR3 loop spans 13 amino acids. Trimming cost V 0 bases and J 5 bases; bases outside gene matches: 1. CDR1 is SGHTA and CDR2 is FQGNSA in the germline V gene.